A single sample gave rise to the 26 T cell receptor beta chains below, sequenced in a study of T-cell reconstitution after alpha-beta-depleted transplantation in children (dated by TCRdb to the mid-2010s). Per the publication, the treatment or condition label means: allogeneic hematopoietic cell transplantation with graft depleted of TCRalphabeta T cells and CD19 B cells. Library preparation employed PCR. The instrument was an Illumina HiSeq 2500. To normalize quantification of the TCRbeta repertoire, the TCR libraries were built with molecular barcoding that relied on unique molecular identifiers. The public reads were reanalyzed by TCRdb: fastp trimming at Q25, MiXCR alignment, in-frame beta chains only. Every entry covers one CDR3 protein and lists the most common genes and DNA from its rows. The sample data list 500,000 to 650,000 distinct CDR3 sequences, and about an eighth of these were observed just once. The top ten clones comprise around 2.2% of the sample.

This specimen was PBMCs, mostly from graft donor cells, taken 360 days after TCRalphabeta/CD19-depleted stem cell transplant. The receptors stem from a male patient aged 10 to 17 who had a stem cell transplant for acute myeloid leukemia, so the T cells may come from the graft donor.

This clonotype turned up a few times. V usage is TRBV6-5 and J usage is TRBJ2-7; tentative D call: TRBD1 (5 bases). In germline, CDR1 is MNHEY, CDR2 SVGAGI. The CDR3 extends over 13 amino acids. V shed 2 bases and J shed 5 bases, with 10 bases lying between them. The CDR3 DNA sequence: TGTGCCAGCAGTTACAGGACAATCGACGAGCAGTACTTC. Translated: CASSYRTIDEQYF.

This rearrangement joins TRBV12-3 or TRBV12-4 to TRBJ2-1; perhaps D is TRBD1 or TRBD2 (7 bases each). The CDR3 totals 17 residues. Trimming stripped 6 bases from V and 3 bases from J, with 21 bases between. DNA of the CDR3: TGTGCCAGCAGCAGCGGGACAGCCACCCGATTCTACAATGAGCAGTTCTTC. Protein: CASSSGTATRFYNEQFF.

The chain couples TRBV6-2 or TRBV6-3 to TRBJ2-3; tentatively, D is TRBD2 (6 bases). The length of the CDR3 is 15 residues. The germline V and J ends were trimmed by 7 bases and 3 bases, with 17 bases remaining between them. The germline V gene has CDR1 MNHEY and CDR2 SVGEGT. For the CDR3, the DNA is TGTGCCAGCACCGACCCGCTGACTAGGACAGATACGCAGTATTTT. Protein: CASTDPLTRTDTQYF.

This rearrangement joins TRBV29-1 to TRBJ2-5; D possibly matches TRBD1 or TRBD2 (5 bases each). There are 11 residues in the CDR3. Germline CDR1 is SQVTM and CDR2 is ANQGSEA. Trimming cost V 6 bases and J 5 bases, with 10 bases left between them. The CDR3 spells CSVGDPETQYF. CDR3 nucleotide sequence: TGCAGCGTCGGGGACCCGGAGACCCAGTACTTC. Full variable domain (remainder filled in from reference TRBV29-1 and TRBJ2-5): SAVISQKPSRDICQRGTSLTIQCQVDSQVTMMFWYRQQPGQSLTLIATANQGSEATYESGFVIDKFPISRPNLTFSTLTVSNMSPEDSSIYLCSVGDPETQYFGPGTRLLVL.

The J gene is TRBJ1-5, the V gene TRBV20-1, with D perhaps matching TRBD1 (5 bases). Germline V gene sequence: CDR1 DFQATT, CDR2 SNEGSKA (reference sequence). CDR3 size: 14 residues. V lost 6 bases and J 5 bases, leaving 17 bases between the germline ends. The CDR3 DNA sequence: TGCAGTGCCTGGATGGTAGGGGATTATCAGCCCCAGCATTTT. It codes for CSAWMVGDYQPQHF.

This clonotype was recorded a few times. The gene calls are TRBV4-3 and TRBJ2-1; the match to TRBD1 covers 12 bases. Germline loops: CDR1 LGHNA, CDR2 YSLEER. With V trimmed by 0 bases and J by 15 bases, 15 bases remained unmatched. The CDR3 contains 17 residues. CDR3 nucleotides: TGCGCCAGCAGCCAAGATGCCGGGGACAGGGGGCGGGTTTGGTCGTTCTTC. The encoded protein is CASSQDAGDRGRVWSFF.

There are a few counts of this clonotype. The CDR3 region is CASSQDTGTGYEQYF. The CDR3 bases are TGCGCCAGCAGCCAGGATACCGGGACAGGCTACGAGCAGTACTTC. The chain is built from TRBV4-3 and TRBJ2-7, with 8 nucleotides matching TRBD1. This CDR3 spans 15 amino acids. CDR1 and CDR2 from the germline V gene are LGHNA and YSLEER. V was pared by 3 bases and J by 3 bases, with 7 bases of the junction left unmatched.

This chain connects TRBV14 to TRBJ2-7; 7 bases are a match to TRBD1. The CDR3 sequence is 14 residues long. Germline V gene sequence: CDR1 SGHDN, CDR2 FVKESK. The trim removed 3 bases at V and 7 bases at J, leaving 9 bases unmatched. The CDR3 nucleotides are TGTGCCAGCAGCCACTTACAGGGGTTGGGTGAGCAGTACTTC. Protein: CASSHLQGLGEQYF.

This clonotype occurred a few times. V and J are TRBV23-1 and TRBJ2-2; D unresolved. TRBV23-1 is an open reading frame whose function is uncertain. The CDR3 has 15 amino acids. V lost 8 bases, J lost 0 bases, and 13 bases lay in between. CDR3 protein: CASRRAAANTGELFF. The CDR3 nucleotides are TGCGCCAGCCGACGGGCCGCAGCGAACACCGGGGAGCTGTTTTTT.

This clonotype was seen a few times. The J gene is TRBJ2-1, the V gene TRBV4-3; D is perhaps TRBD1 (7 bases). CDR3 size: 15 residues. V was clipped by 2 bases and J by 4 bases, with 12 bases between them. Germline V CDR1 and CDR2: LGHNA, YSLEER. The CDR3 nucleotides are TGCGCCAGCAGCCAAATGGAGGGGGCGTACAATGAGCAGTTCTTC. Its protein is CASSQMEGAYNEQFF.

J is TRBJ2-6 and V is TRBV7-9; D may be TRBD2 (5 bases). This CDR3 contains 16 residues. Germline V gives CDR1 SEHNR, CDR2 FQNEAQ (reference sequence). Trimming shortened V by 0 bases and J by 1 base, and 7 bases separated the two germline ends. The CDR3 DNA follows: TGTGCCAGCAGCTTAGCGACTAAATCTGGGGCCAACGTCCTGACTTTC. Its translation: CASSLATKSGANVLTF.

V usage is TRBV20-1 and J usage is TRBJ2-7, with no clear D. There are 11 residues in the CDR3. V gave up 3 bases and J gave up 9 bases, with 12 bases separating them. From germline, CDR1 is DFQATT and CDR2 SNEGSKA (reference sequence). This CDR3 reads CSASGPSAQYF. The CDR3 DNA reads TGCAGTGCTAGCGGGCCCAGCGCGCAGTACTTC.

This clonotype was picked up a small number of times. The V and J genes are TRBV5-4 and TRBJ2-1, with TRBD2 matching 14 bases. This CDR3 has 16 residues. Germline values: CDR1 SGHNT, CDR2 YYREEE (reference sequence). Germline trimming cut 5 bases from V and 5 bases from J; bases unmatched to any gene: 6. CDR3 DNA sequence: TGTGCCAGCAGGAAATTGGGACTAGCGGGAGACAATGAGCAGTTCTTC. The encoded protein is CASRKLGLAGDNEQFF.

This clonotype was detected only a few times. This sequence joins TRBV29-1 and TRBJ2-5, with no clear D. Trimming took 0 bases from V and 5 from J, leaving 10 bases between them. This CDR3 is built from 13 residues. Germline loops: CDR1 SQVTM, CDR2 ANQGSEA. CDR3 residues: CSVEDWREETQYF. DNA for the CDR3: TGCAGCGTTGAAGATTGGCGAGAGGAGACCCAGTACTTC.

Points on this clonotype: A much larger clone sits a single nucleotide away, making a read error possible. The chain recombines TRBV7-2 with TRBJ2-1; perhaps TRBD2 as D (5 bases). Looked up from germline, CDR1 is SGHTA and CDR2 is FQGNSA. The CDR3 runs to 15 residues. Trimming pared 0 bases from V and 3 bases from J, leaving 9 bases between. The CDR3 DNA reads as TGTGCCAGCAGCTTAGCGGGAGAGTTCTACAATGAGCAGTTCTTC. Translated: CASSLAGEFYNEQFF.

The rearrangement uses TRBV25-1 and TRBJ2-2; D gene ambiguous. The V end lost 1 base, the J end lost 3 bases, and 21 bases lay between the germline ends. Germline V gene data show CDR1 as MGHDK and CDR2 as SYGVNS. This CDR3 region has 19 residues. Written as DNA, the CDR3 is TGTGCCAGCAGTGAATCGGGCGCCGGGTGGGCGGCATACACCGGGGAGCTGTTTTTT. As protein: CASSESGAGWAAYTGELFF.

This clonotype was observed at least ten times. The rearrangement links TRBV27 to TRBJ2-6, with a tentative D call TRBD1 (5 bases). V dropped 3 bases and J dropped 0 bases, with 9 bases sitting between them. Germline CDR1 MNHEY, CDR2 SMNVEV (reference sequence). The CDR3 is 16 amino acids. The CDR3 here is CASSFGHISGANVLTF. The DNA of the CDR3 is TGTGCCAGCAGTTTTGGACATATCTCTGGGGCCAACGTCCTGACTTTC.

This clonotype has only a few counts. V gene TRBV7-6 combines with J gene TRBJ2-7, with unresolved D. This CDR3 comprises 17 residues. V was shortened by 0 bases and J by 5 bases, with 20 bases between the two germline ends. The germline gives CDR1 SGHVS, CDR2 FNYEAQ. CDR3 DNA sequence: TGTGCCAGCAGCTTAGCGCACCCTCTAGGCGCGGTCGACGAGCAGTACTTC. Translation gives CASSLAHPLGAVDEQYF.

This clonotype was picked up a small number of times. The chain couples TRBV3-1 to TRBJ2-7; possible D gene TRBD2, 6 bases. Germline assignment: CDR1 LGHDT and CDR2 YNNKEL (reference sequence). V shed 4 bases and J shed 3 bases, with 7 bases lying between them. The CDR3 contains 12 residues. CDR3 in amino acids: CASSRDFYEQYF. The CDR3 bases are TGTGCCAGCAGCCGGGACTTCTACGAGCAGTACTTC.

This clonotype was picked up a small number of times. The chain combines TRBV20-1 with TRBJ2-7; D gene unclear. Trimming took off 0 bases at V and 4 bases at J, with 13 bases between the two ends. Germline V CDR1 and CDR2: DFQATT, SNEGSKA (reference sequence). CDR3 length: 14 amino acids. The CDR3 DNA follows: TGCAGTGCTAGAGATCAGCAGGAGCTATACGAGCAGTACTTC. It translates to CSARDQQELYEQYF.

Ten or more counts support this clonotype. The rearrangement uses TRBV7-2 and TRBJ2-7, with D perhaps TRBD2 (6 bases). Trimming left V 5 bases short and J 7 bases short, with 15 bases between. This CDR3 is built from 13 residues. Looked up from germline, CDR1 is SGHTA and CDR2 is FQGNSA. CDR3 protein: CASSPRRAAEQYF. The CDR3, as DNA: TGTGCCAGCAGCCCGAGGAGGGCCGCAGAGCAGTACTTC.

In this sample, this clonotype turned up a few times. This sequence joins TRBV20-1 and TRBJ2-2, with TRBD2 matching over 13 bases. CDR3 length: 16 amino acids. Trimming took 6 bases from V and 1 from J; bases not matched to a gene: 5. The germline CDR1 and CDR2 sequences are DFQATT and SNEGSKA (reference sequence). The CDR3: CSARLAGGQNTGELFF. The DNA of the CDR3 is TGCAGTGCGCGACTAGCGGGAGGCCAGAACACCGGGGAGCTGTTTTTT.

CDR3 loop: CSAHLSGAEQFF. DNA for the CDR3: TGCAGCGCCCACCTCTCGGGAGCAGAGCAGTTCTTC. J is TRBJ2-1 and V is TRBV29-1, with D perhaps TRBD2 (6 bases). Between the trimmed V and J ends, which lost 7 bases and 10 bases, there was a span of 17 bases. Looked up from germline, CDR1 is SQVTM and CDR2 is ANQGSEA. This CDR3 is 12 amino acids long.

This clonotype was recorded a few times. This chain joins TRBV7-3 and TRBJ2-1; D is unclear. Trimming took 3 bases from V and 10 from J, leaving 13 bases between them. This CDR3 spans 13 amino acids. The germline V gene has CDR1 SGHTA and CDR2 FQGTGA. In DNA form, the CDR3 reads TGTGCCAGCAGCTTCAGTGCCGTGCACGAGCAGTTCTTC. Translation: CASSFSAVHEQFF. Together with reference TRBV7-3 and TRBJ2-1, the CDR3 gives the full variable domain: GAGVSQTPSNKVTEKGKYVELRCDPISGHTALYWYRQSLGQGPEFLIYFQGTGAADDSGLPNDRFFAVRPEGSVSTLKIQRTERGDSAVYLCASSFSAVHEQFFGPGTRLTVL.

In this sample, this clonotype turned up a few times. The V gene is TRBV13, the J gene TRBJ2-1, with D maybe TRBD2 (6 bases). CDR3 length: 17 residues. The V gene's germline CDR1 is PRHDT and CDR2 FYEKMQ (reference sequence). V was cut by 2 bases and J by 4 bases, with 18 bases left in between. CDR3 bases: TGTGCCAGCAGCTTAAATAAGGCGGGAAGGCTTTACAATGAGCAGTTCTTC. This translates into CASSLNKAGRLYNEQFF.

This clonotype occurred a few times. The chain joins TRBV7-8 to TRBJ2-2; 9 bases are shared with TRBD2. V lost 1 base to trimming and J lost 4 bases; unmatched junction nucleotides: 7. Germline values: CDR1 SGHVS, CDR2 FQNEAQ. CDR3 length equals 17 residues. CDR3 bases: TGTGCCAGCAGCTTAGGCGGGGCGGGAGGGCCCACCGGGGAGCTGTTTTTT. Protein product: CASSLGGAGGPTGELFF.